This entry lists 17 T cell receptor beta chains sequenced from one sample in a study of blood T cells in healthy people across ages. A second roughly 6 to 12 cycle PCR used barcoded and J-beta primers. Each CDR3 protein gets one entry after TCRdb re-called the 5' RACE reads with MiXCR. The table lists about 590,000 distinct CDR3 sequences, about 30% of them singletons. Sequencing was performed on blood. All receptors come from a woman of 80 years or more in good health.

This clonotype was observed many times. The chain employs TRBV30 and TRBJ2-1; D unclear. Trimming removed 5 bases from V and 3 bases from J, with 5 bases in between. Germline loops: CDR1 GTSNPN, CDR2 SVGIG (reference sequence). The CDR3 sequence is 11 residues long. DNA of the CDR3: TGTGCCTGGGCCAGCTACAATGAGCAGTTCTTC. It is translated as CAWASYNEQFF.

This clonotype occurred many times. The rearrangement links TRBV6-2 or TRBV6-3 to TRBJ1-2; perhaps TRBD1 as D (5 bases). The CDR3 totals 13 residues. Trimming shortened V by 6 bases and J by 3 bases, and 11 bases separated the two germline ends. Germline CDR1 MNHEY, CDR2 SVGEGT. CDR3 amino acids: CASSPMTDYGYTF. In DNA, the CDR3 is TGTGCCAGCAGCCCTATGACAGACTATGGCTACACCTTC.

This clonotype was seen more than once but under ten times. The rearrangement links TRBV12-3 or TRBV12-4 to TRBJ2-6; D remains ambiguous. Trimming stripped 3 bases from V and 2 bases from J, with 11 bases between. The CDR3 runs to 16 residues. CDR3 coding DNA: TGTGCCAGCAGTTTTTCTTCTTTGGCTGGGGCCAACGTCCTGACTTTC. Its protein product is CASSFSSLAGANVLTF.

This clonotype was detected ten times or more. The chain combines TRBV15 with TRBJ2-5; 10 positions match TRBD2. The CDR3 is 15 amino acids. V lost 2 bases to trimming and J lost 5 bases; unmatched junction nucleotides: 5. Germline V CDR1 and CDR2: LNHNV, YYDKDF (reference sequence). CDR3 coding DNA: TGTGCCACCAGCAGAAGCGGGGGGGCACGGGAGACCCAGTACTTC. It is translated as CATSRSGGARETQYF.

This CDR3 is CASSLKPGAQYF. CDR3 in DNA: TGCGCCAGCAGCTTGAAGCCAGGTGCGCAGTATTTT. The rearrangement joins TRBV5-1 to TRBJ2-3; D is unclear. V was trimmed by 1 base and J by 10 bases, leaving 10 bases between them. This CDR3 is built from 12 residues. Per germline, CDR1 SGHRS and CDR2 YFSETQ.

This clonotype was counted at least ten times. The V and J genes are TRBV5-1 and TRBJ2-7, with 9 bases fitting TRBD1. The CDR3 sequence is 15 residues long. Unmatched junction bases numbered 12, after V lost 4 bases and J lost 7 bases. Germline-derived CDR1 and CDR2 are SGHRS and YFSETQ. The CDR3 loop reads CASSLQGTGKEEQYF. CDR3 DNA: TGCGCCAGCAGCCTACAAGGGACAGGGAAGGAAGAGCAGTACTTC.

A few counts support this clonotype. A much larger clone lies a single base off, so this may be a read error. The chain is built from TRBV27 and TRBJ2-7, with 7 positions matching TRBD1. Germline lookup yields CDR1 MNHEY and CDR2 SMNVEV (reference sequence). This CDR3 spans 14 amino acids. J was trimmed by 3 bases and V by 5 bases; bases with no gene match: 7. The CDR3 bases are TGTGCCAGCAGTGTCACAGGGGTGCGCTACGAGCAGTACTTC. Translated: CASSVTGVRYEQYF.

This clonotype was recorded a few times. This sequence joins TRBV6-1 and TRBJ1-1, with D perhaps TRBD1 (6 bases). Trimming stripped 4 bases from V and 2 bases from J, with 14 bases between. The CDR3 loop spans 15 amino acids. The germline V gene encodes CDR1 MNHNS and CDR2 SASEGT. The CDR3 is CASSGVGGANTEAFF. The DNA for the CDR3 is TGTGCCAGCAGTGGCGTCGGGGGGGCCAACACTGAAGCTTTCTTT.

Remarks on this clonotype: Since a much larger clone is just one base distant, this may be a read error. The chain carries TRBV10-3 and TRBJ2-7; tentatively, D is TRBD2 (5 bases). This CDR3 spans 16 amino acids. Deletions cut 10 bases from V and 7 bases from J, with 29 bases between. In germline, CDR1 is ENHRY, CDR2 SYGVKD. CDR3 bases: TGTGCCACCCAGGACTTAGCGAGAGTCTCCTACAATGAGCAGTACTTC. Its protein is CATQDLARVSYNEQYF.

This clonotype was found many times. The rearrangement uses TRBV6-6 and TRBJ1-1; D possibly corresponds to TRBD1 (6 bases). Germline V gene data show CDR1 as MNHNY and CDR2 as SVGAGI (reference sequence). This CDR3 has 14 amino acids. V was clipped by 2 bases and J by 0 bases, with 7 bases between them. As DNA, the CDR3 is TGTGCCAGCAGTTACGGGACACTGAACACTGAAGCTTTCTTT. It translates to CASSYGTLNTEAFF.

At least ten counts were recorded for this clonotype. J is TRBJ1-2 and V is TRBV7-2, with D maybe TRBD1 (6 bases). V lost 5 bases and J lost 8, with 12 bases in between. The V gene's germline CDR1 is SGHTA and CDR2 FQGNSA. CDR3 length: 12 amino acids. The CDR3 here is CASSSDRLGYTF. CDR3 nucleotides: TGTGCCAGCAGCAGTGACAGGTTAGGCTACACCTTC.

This clonotype has more than one count but fewer than ten. V is TRBV12-3 or TRBV12-4 and J is TRBJ1-3; D may be TRBD1 (6 bases). This CDR3 comprises 17 residues. The V gene lost 4 bases and the J gene lost 2 bases, with 18 bases spanning the gap. This CDR3 reads CASSSNSLSGAGNTIYF. The CDR3 DNA reads TGTGCCAGCAGTTCCAATAGCCTCTCAGGGGCTGGAAACACCATATATTTT.

This clonotype was counted ten times or more. This chain uses TRBV20-1 with TRBJ2-1; TRBD2 agrees at 11 bases. V gave up 5 bases and J gave up 6 bases; unmatched junction bases: 15. Per germline, CDR1 DFQATT and CDR2 SNEGSKA (reference sequence). There are 17 residues in the CDR3. This CDR3 is CSALAGGFFLGGNEQFF. In nucleotides, the CDR3 is TGCAGTGCTCTAGCGGGGGGATTTTTTTTGGGCGGCAATGAGCAGTTCTTC.

V gene TRBV7-2 combines with J gene TRBJ2-1, with D tentatively TRBD2 (5 bases). Germline V gene data show CDR1 as SGHTA and CDR2 as FQGNSA. The CDR3 is 14 amino acids. Between the trimmed V and J ends, which lost 2 bases and 5 bases, there was a span of 10 bases. The CDR3 DNA sequence: TGTGCCAGCAGCTTACAGCGGAGAAACAATGAGCAGTTCTTC. Its translation is CASSLQRRNNEQFF.

The chain carries TRBV12-3 or TRBV12-4 and TRBJ2-5, with D maybe TRBD2 (6 bases). V lost 11 bases, J lost 5 bases, and 15 bases lay in between. The CDR3 contains 12 residues. The CDR3 DNA sequence: TGTGCCTCTTGCTGGGGGAGGGAGACCCAGTACTTC. Amino acids: CASCWGRETQYF.

This clonotype was recorded a few times. The genes are TRBV5-5 and TRBJ2-2, with D hard to call. The CDR3 loop spans 15 amino acids. Germline V gene lookup returns CDR1 SGHKS and CDR2 YYEKEE (reference sequence). Trimming removed 0 bases from V and 6 bases from J, with 12 bases in between. CDR3 amino acids: CASSLAAVRPGELFF. In DNA, the CDR3 is TGTGCCAGCAGCTTGGCGGCGGTTCGGCCCGGGGAGCTGTTTTTT.

This clonotype appeared many times. This chain joins TRBV11-2 and TRBJ2-7; 9 positions agree with TRBD1. The CDR3 covers 17 residues. V lost 5 bases, J lost 1 base, and 12 bases stayed unmatched. The V gene's germline CDR1 is SGHAT and CDR2 FQNNGV. In nucleotides, the CDR3 is TGTGCCAGCAGCCCCATTAACAGGGGGCTGATGTCCTACGAGCAGTACTTC. Amino acids: CASSPINRGLMSYEQYF.